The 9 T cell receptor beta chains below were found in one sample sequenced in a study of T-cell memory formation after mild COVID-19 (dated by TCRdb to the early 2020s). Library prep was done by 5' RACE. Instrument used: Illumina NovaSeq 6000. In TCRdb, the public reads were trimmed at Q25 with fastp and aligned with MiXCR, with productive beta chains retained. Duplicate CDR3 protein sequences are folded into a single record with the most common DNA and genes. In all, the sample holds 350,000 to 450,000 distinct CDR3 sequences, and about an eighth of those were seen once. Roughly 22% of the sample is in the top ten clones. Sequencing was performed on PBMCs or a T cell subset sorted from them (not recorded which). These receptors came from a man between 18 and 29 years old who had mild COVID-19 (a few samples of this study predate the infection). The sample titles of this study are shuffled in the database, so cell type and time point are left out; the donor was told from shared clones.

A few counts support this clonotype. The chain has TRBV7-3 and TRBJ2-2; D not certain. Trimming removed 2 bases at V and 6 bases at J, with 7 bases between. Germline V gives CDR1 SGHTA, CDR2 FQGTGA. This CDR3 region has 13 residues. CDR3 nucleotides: TGTGCCAGCAGCTTACTTTTCTCCGGGGAGCTGTTTTTT. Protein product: CASSLLFSGELFF.

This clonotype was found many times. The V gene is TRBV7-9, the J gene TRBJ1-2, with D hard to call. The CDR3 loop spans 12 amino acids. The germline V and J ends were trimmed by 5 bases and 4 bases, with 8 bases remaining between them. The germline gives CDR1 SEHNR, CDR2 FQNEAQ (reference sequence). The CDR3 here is CASSPDGYGYTF. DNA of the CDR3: TGTGCCAGCAGCCCGGACGGCTATGGCTACACCTTC.

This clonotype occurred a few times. CDR3: CASSAWGNYGYTF. The CDR3 bases are TGTGCCAGTAGTGCCTGGGGGAACTATGGCTACACCTTC. The J gene is TRBJ1-2, the V gene TRBV19; possibly TRBD1 for D (5 bases). Between the trimmed V and J ends, which lost 5 bases and 2 bases, there was a span of 9 bases. CDR3 size: 13 residues. Looked up from germline, CDR1 is LNHDA and CDR2 is SQIVND (reference sequence).

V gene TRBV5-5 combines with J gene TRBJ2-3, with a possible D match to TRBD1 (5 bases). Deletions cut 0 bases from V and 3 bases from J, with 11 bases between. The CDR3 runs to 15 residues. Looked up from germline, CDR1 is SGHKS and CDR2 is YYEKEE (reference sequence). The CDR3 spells CASSLARGRTDTQYF. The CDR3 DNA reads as TGTGCCAGCAGCTTGGCAAGGGGCCGGACAGATACGCAGTATTTT. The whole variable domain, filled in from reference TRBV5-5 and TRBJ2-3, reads DAGVTQSPTHLIKTRGQQVTLRCSPISGHKSVSWYQQVLGQGPQFIFQYYEKEERGRGNFPDRFSARQFPNYSSELNVNALLLGDSALYLCASSLARGRTDTQYFGPGTRLTVL.

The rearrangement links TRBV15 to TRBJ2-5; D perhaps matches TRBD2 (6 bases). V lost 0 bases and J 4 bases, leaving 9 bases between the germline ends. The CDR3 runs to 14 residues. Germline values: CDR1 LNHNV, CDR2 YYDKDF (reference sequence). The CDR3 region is CATSRDLGGETQYF. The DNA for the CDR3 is TGTGCCACCAGCAGAGATCTCGGGGGAGAGACCCAGTACTTC.

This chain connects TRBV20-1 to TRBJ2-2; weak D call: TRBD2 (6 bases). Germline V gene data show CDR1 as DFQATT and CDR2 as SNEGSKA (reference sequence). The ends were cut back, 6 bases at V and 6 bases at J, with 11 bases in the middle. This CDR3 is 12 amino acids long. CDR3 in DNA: TGCAGTGCGGTTAGGGAGGCCGGGGAGCTGTTTTTT. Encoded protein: CSAVREAGELFF.

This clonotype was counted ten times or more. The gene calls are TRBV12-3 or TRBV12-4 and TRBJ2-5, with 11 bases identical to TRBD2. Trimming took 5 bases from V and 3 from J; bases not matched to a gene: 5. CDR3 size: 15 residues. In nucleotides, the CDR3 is TGTGCCAGCAGTCCCCCGGGACTAGCGGAAGAGACCCAGTACTTC. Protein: CASSPPGLAEETQYF.

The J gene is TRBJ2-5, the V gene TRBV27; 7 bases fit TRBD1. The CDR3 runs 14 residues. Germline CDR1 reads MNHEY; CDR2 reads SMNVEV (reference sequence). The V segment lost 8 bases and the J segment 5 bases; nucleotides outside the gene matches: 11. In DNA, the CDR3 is TGTGCCAGCGCTTACGCAGGGGGTGGGGAGACCCAGTACTTC. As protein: CASAYAGGGETQYF.

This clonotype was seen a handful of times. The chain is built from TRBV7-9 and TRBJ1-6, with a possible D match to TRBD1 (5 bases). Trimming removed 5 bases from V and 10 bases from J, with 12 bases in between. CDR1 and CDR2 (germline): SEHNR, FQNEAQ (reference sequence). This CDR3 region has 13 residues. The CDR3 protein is CASSRAQGSPLHF. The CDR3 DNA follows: TGTGCCAGCAGCCGGGCGCAGGGATCACCCCTCCACTTT.